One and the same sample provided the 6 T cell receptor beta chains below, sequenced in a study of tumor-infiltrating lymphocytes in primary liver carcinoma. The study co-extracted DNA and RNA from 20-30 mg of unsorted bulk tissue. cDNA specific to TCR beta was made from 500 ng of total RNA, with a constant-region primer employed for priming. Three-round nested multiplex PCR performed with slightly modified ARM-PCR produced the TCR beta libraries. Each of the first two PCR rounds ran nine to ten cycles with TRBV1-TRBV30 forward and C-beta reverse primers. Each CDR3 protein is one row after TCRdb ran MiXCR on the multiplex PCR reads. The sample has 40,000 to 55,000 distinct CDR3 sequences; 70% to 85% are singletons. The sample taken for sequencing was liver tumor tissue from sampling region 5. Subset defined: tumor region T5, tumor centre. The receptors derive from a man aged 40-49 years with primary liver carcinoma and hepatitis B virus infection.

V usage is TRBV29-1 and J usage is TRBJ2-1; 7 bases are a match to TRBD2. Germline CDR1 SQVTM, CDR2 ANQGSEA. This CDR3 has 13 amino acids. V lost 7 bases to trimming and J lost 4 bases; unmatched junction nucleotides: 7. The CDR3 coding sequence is TGCAGCGAGCTAGCGGAGACTTACAATGAGCAGTTCTTC. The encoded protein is CSELAETYNEQFF.

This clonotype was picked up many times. The CDR3 protein is CASSQGTDQPQHF. For the CDR3, the DNA is TGTGCCAGCAGCCAAGGGACAGATCAGCCCCAGCATTTT. The rearrangement uses TRBV16 and TRBJ1-5, with 7 bases lining up with TRBD1. The germline CDR1 and CDR2 sequences are KGHSY and FQNENV. The CDR3 is made up of 13 amino acids. The junction had 0 bases not matched to a gene; V was cut back by 2 bases and J by 5 bases.

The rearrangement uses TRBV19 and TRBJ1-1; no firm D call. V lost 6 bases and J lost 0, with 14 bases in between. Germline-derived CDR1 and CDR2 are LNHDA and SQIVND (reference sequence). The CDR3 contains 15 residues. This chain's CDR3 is CASRIYETMNTEAFF. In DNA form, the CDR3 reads TGTGCCAGTAGAATATACGAGACCATGAACACTGAAGCTTTCTTT.

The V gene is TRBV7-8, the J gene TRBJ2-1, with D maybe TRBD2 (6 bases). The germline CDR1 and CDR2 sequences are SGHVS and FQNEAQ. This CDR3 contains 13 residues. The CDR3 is CTSSHQGGAEQFF. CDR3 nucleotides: TGTACTAGCAGTCACCAAGGAGGGGCTGAGCAGTTCTTC.

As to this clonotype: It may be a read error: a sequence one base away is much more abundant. In DNA, the CDR3 is TGTGCCACCAGTGTCTCATCGCCCGGGACAGGGCCCTATGAGACAGATACGCAGTATTTT. Amino acid sequence: CATSVSSPGTGPYETDTQYF. The rearrangement joins TRBV24-1 to TRBJ2-3; 9 nucleotides agree with TRBD1. V gave up 5 bases and J gave up 3 bases; unmatched junction bases: 20. There are 20 residues in the CDR3. Per germline, CDR1 KGHDR and CDR2 SFDVKD.

CDR3 nucleotide sequence: TGTGCCAGCGATGAGGGCTATGGCTACACCTTC. Translating it yields CASDEGYGYTF. The genes are TRBV2 and TRBJ1-2; D uncertain. Germline V gene sequence: CDR1 SNHLY, CDR2 FYNNEI. V lost 8 bases, J lost 4 bases, and 8 bases lay in between. The CDR3 runs to 11 residues.